This T cell receptor beta chain is drawn from a study of cytotoxic CD8 clonotypes in ibrutinib-treated CLL. The overall study: Recorded responses included around 24 partial and 2 complete; following median approximately six years, approximately 14 stayed remitted and about 12 progressed.

Clones were sequenced by immunoSEQ multiplex PCR, and TCRdb holds only the in-frame ones, with some missing. This sample has about 140,000 clones; around 80% occur once, and the top ten carry 7.5% to 8%. For TCR beta libraries, about 2.2 micrograms of genomic DNA were obtained from cryopreserved PBMCs. This CDR3 has 14 residues. From germline, CDR1 is SEHNR and CDR2 FQNEAQ (reference sequence). Trimming left V 1 base short and J 10 bases short, with 16 bases between. V gene TRBV7-9 combines with J gene TRBJ1-2; D unclear. The clonotype was recovered from a human donor with chronic lymphocytic leukemia. The specimen was PBMCs, collected after 36 months of ibrutinib treatment. CDR3 DNA: TGTGCCAGCAGCTTAGTCGGGATACTTGGATTCTACACCTTC. Translating it yields CASSLVGILGFYTF.